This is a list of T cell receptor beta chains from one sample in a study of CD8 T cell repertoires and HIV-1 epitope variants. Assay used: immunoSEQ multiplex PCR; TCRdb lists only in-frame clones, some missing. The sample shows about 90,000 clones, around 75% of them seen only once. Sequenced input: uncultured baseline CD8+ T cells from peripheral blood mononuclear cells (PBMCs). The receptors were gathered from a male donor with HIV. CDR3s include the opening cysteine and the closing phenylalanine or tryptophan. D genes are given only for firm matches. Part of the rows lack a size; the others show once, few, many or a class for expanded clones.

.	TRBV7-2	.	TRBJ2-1	TGTGCCAGCAGCTTAGGAGGGAGTAACAACAATGAGCAGTTCTTC	CASSLGGSNNNEQFF
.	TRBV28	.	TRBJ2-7	TGTGCCAGCAGTTTATTGGGGATTATATCCGAGCAGTACTTC	CASSLLGIISEQYF
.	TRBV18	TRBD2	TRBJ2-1	TGTGCCAGCTCACTAGGGACTAGGGGGTGGAATGAGCAGTTCTTC	CASSLGTRGWNEQFF
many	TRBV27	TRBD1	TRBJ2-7	TGTGCCAGCAAATTCAGGGGGTCCGGCGAGCAGTACTTC	CASKFRGSGEQYF
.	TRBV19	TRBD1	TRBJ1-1	TGTGCCAGTAGTGCCACAGGGGTCGGGAACACTGAAGCTTTCTTT	CASSATGVGNTEAFF
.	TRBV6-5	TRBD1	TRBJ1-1	TGTGCCAGCAGTTACGGGACAGAGAACACTGAAGCTTTCTTT	CASSYGTENTEAFF
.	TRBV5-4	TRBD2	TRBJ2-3	TGTGCCAGCAGCAAGACTAGCGGGAGTAGCTCAGATACGCAGTATTTT	CASSKTSGSSSDTQYF
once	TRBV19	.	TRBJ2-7	TGTGCCAGTAGTCTAGGAAGCAAGCAGTACTTC	CASSLGSKQYF
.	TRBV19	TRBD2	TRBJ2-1	TGTGCCAGTAGCCGGACTAGCGGGAGTAATGAGCAGTTCTTC	CASSRTSGSNEQFF
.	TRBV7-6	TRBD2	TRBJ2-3	TGTGCCAGCAGCTTCCGGCCCGAAGCGGGAGGGGGTACAGATACGCAGTATTTT	CASSFRPEAGGGTDTQYF
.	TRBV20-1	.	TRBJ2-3	TGCACTGCGGGCACAGATACGCAGTATTTT	CTAGTDTQYF
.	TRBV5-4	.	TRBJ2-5	TGTGCCAGCAGCACCCGGGACAACGAAGAGACCCAGTACTTC	CASSTRDNEETQYF
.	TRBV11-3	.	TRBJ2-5	TGTGCCAGCAGCTTAGGTCCGGGGGAAGAGACCCAGTACTTC	CASSLGPGEETQYF
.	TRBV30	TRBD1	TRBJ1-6	TGTGCCTGGAGATGGACAGGGACCCATTCACCCCTCCACTTT	CAWRWTGTHSPLHF
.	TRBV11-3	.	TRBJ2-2	TGTGCCAGCAGCTTAGAATCAAGTTCCAAGCTGTTTTTT	CASSLESSSKLFF
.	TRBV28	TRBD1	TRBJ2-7	TGTGCCAGTGACGAGGGGGCAGGATACGAGCAGTACTTC	CASDEGAGYEQYF
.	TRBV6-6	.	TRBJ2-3	TGTGCCAGCACCCCCGGGCAGGGCGGCGCAGATACGCAGTATTTT	CASTPGQGGADTQYF
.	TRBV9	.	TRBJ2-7	TGTGCCAGCAGCGTAGCCCCCACAGGCTACGAGCAGTACTTC	CASSVAPTGYEQYF
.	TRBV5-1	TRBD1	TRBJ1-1	TGCGCCAGCAGACCTGCCGGACAGGGAATGAACACTGAAGCTTTCTTT	CASRPAGQGMNTEAFF
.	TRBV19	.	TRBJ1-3	TGTGCCAGTAGTATCCCACAGACCCGGGGCACCATATATTTT	CASSIPQTRGTIYF
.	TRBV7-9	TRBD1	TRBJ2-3	TGTGCCAGCAGCCGACAGGGCTCAGATACGCAGTATTTT	CASSRQGSDTQYF
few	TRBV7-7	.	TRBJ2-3	TGTGCTAGCAGCTTGGAGGGGTCCACAGATACGCAGTATTTT	CASSLEGSTDTQYF
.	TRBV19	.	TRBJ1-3	TGTGCCAGTAGTGAAACCTCAGCTAGTGGAAACACCATATATTTT	CASSETSASGNTIYF
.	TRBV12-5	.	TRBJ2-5	TGTGCTAGAAGATCCCAGGAAGGAGAGACCCAGTACTTC	CARRSQEGETQYF
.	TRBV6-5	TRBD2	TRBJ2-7	TGTGCCAGCAGCCCGGGGGGGGGCGAGCAGTACTTC	CASSPGGGEQYF
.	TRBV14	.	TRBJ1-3	TGTGCCAGCAGCCAACGGCTGGAGAGTCTCGGCTTCCCGGCCGGAAACACCATATATTTT	CASSQRLESLGFPAGNTIYF
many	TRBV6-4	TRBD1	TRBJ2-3	TGTGCCAGCTCGCGGGACAGGGTCACAGATACGCAGTATTTT	CASSRDRVTDTQYF
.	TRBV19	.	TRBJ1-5	TGTGCCAGTAGTATAGGCCCCTCGGGCCAGCCCCAGCATTTT	CASSIGPSGQPQHF
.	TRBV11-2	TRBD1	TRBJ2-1	TGTGCCAGCAGCTCGGACAGGGCGAGGAATGAGCAGTTCTTC	CASSSDRARNEQFF
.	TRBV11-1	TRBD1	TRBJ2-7	TGTGCCAGCAGCTCCACACAGGGGCCAGCCTACGAGCAGTACTTC	CASSSTQGPAYEQYF
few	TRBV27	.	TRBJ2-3	TGTGCCAGCAGTTTAATCGAGGGCCGAGCAGATACGCAGTATTTT	CASSLIEGRADTQYF
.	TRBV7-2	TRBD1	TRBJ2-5	TGTGCCAGCAGCCGAGAGGGACAGATCCAAGAGACCCAGTACTTC	CASSREGQIQETQYF
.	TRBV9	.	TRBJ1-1	TGTGCCAGCAGCGTAGATGGGGTGAACACTGAAGCTTTCTTT	CASSVDGVNTEAFF
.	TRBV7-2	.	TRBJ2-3	TGTGCCAGCAGCTTCGGGGTGGGTGGTGCAGATACGCAGTATTTT	CASSFGVGGADTQYF
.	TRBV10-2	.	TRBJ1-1	TGCGCCAGCAGTGAGGGACAAGAAGCTTTCTTT	CASSEGQEAFF
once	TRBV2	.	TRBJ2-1	TGTGCCAGCAGTGAGGAGGGAAGATACAATGAGCAGTTCTTC	CASSEEGRYNEQFF
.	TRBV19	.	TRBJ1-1	TGTGCCAGTAGTATAAGGAACACTGAAGCTTTCTTT	CASSIRNTEAFF
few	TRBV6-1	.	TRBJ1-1	TGTGCCAGCAGTGTGAGGGTCCCTAGACCTGAAGCTTTCTTT	CASSVRVPRPEAFF
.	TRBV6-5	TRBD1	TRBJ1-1	TGTGCCAGCAGTCGAGACAGGGGGGCGAACACTGAAGCTTTCTTT	CASSRDRGANTEAFF